These T cell receptor beta chains were read from a single sample in a study of metastatic and nonmetastatic thyroid tumors. With MiXCR, TCRdb reprocessed the PCR reads. The sample includes 25,000 to 30,000 clones, about 3.9% of them seen just once. Source material: blood. The receptors come from a female donor with papillary thyroid cancer or a benign thyroid nodule (not recorded which). Some clones in this sample may be carry-over from other donors' samples. Each CDR3 is given with its conserved first and last residue. The D gene is left open where the match is weak. Where a row states a size, it is once, few, many or the class of an expanded clone; other rows omit it.

NA	TRBV9	TRBJ1-1	NA	CASSVFESPTEAFF	TGTGCCAGCAGCGTGTTTGAATCGCCCACTGAAGCTTTCTTT
many	TRBV5-1	TRBJ2-2	NA	CASSPSNTGELFF	TGCGCCAGCAGCCCCTCGAACACCGGGGAGCTGTTTTTT
NA	TRBV18	TRBJ1-5	NA	CASSPLGGTINQPQHF	TGTGCCAGCTCACCCTTGGGGGGGACCATTAATCAGCCCCAGCATTTT
medium-sized	TRBV28	TRBJ1-1	NA	CASSLRALNTEAFF	TGTGCCAGCAGTTTGAGGGCACTGAACACTGAAGCTTTCTTT
NA	TRBV30	TRBJ2-1	TRBD2	CAWSPLAGESNEQFF	TGTGCCTGGAGTCCTCTAGCGGGAGAGAGCAATGAGCAGTTCTTC
many	TRBV6-2/TRBV6-3	TRBJ2-2	TRBD1	CASRGDSHGELFF	TGTGCCAGCAGGGGGGACAGTCACGGGGAGCTGTTTTTT
few	TRBV28	TRBJ1-2	NA	CASSLDTSYGYTF	TGTGCCAGCAGTTTAGACACTTCTTATGGCTACACCTTC
few	TRBV12-3/TRBV12-4	TRBJ1-1	NA	CASSLLLQGMWWRIAEAFF	TGTGCCAGCAGTTTACTTCTGCAGGGGATGTGGTGGAGGATCGCTGAAGCTTTCTTT
many	TRBV7-9	TRBJ1-6	TRBD1	CASSLGQGSYNSPLHF	TGTGCCAGCAGCCTGGGACAGGGGAGCTATAATTCACCCCTCCACTTT
few	TRBV6-2/TRBV6-3	TRBJ1-5	NA	CASSYEKSQPQHF	TGTGCCAGCAGTTATGAAAAAAGCCAGCCCCAGCATTTT
NA	TRBV6-1	TRBJ2-7	TRBD2	CASSKLAGGAYEQYF	TGTGCCAGCAGTAAATTAGCGGGAGGAGCCTACGAGCAGTACTTC
few	TRBV7-6	TRBJ2-1	NA	CASSSDPLGGGFNGQFF	TGTGCCAGCAGCTCAGACCCCCTAGGCGGGGGCTTCAATGGGCAGTTCTTC
NA	TRBV28	TRBJ2-3	NA	CASSLGARNTQYF	TGTGCCAGCAGTTTAGGGGCGCGGAATACGCAGTATTTT
many	TRBV7-2	TRBJ2-7	TRBD2	CASSSSTSGPGDEQYF	TGTGCCAGCAGCTCCTCGACTAGCGGGCCCGGAGACGAGCAGTACTTC
medium-sized	TRBV12-3/TRBV12-4	TRBJ1-3	TRBD1	CASSRTGSGNTIYF	TGTGCCAGCAGTCGGACAGGGTCTGGAAACACCATATATTTT
many	TRBV12-3/TRBV12-4	TRBJ2-1	NA	CASRRTPKNEQFF	TGTGCCAGCCGTCGGACTCCAAAAAATGAGCAGTTCTTC
many	TRBV18	TRBJ1-6	NA	CASSPPNRSSPLHF	TGTGCCAGCTCACCACCGAACCGAAGTTCACCCCTCCACTTT
medium-sized	TRBV7-3	TRBJ1-6	NA	CASSLTPNSPLHF	TGTGCCAGCAGCTTAACCCCTAATTCACCCCTCCACTTT
many	TRBV11-3	TRBJ2-1	TRBD2	CASSAYKGTGTSGIWPLNEQFF	TGTGCCAGCAGCGCTTATAAGGGTACCGGGACTAGCGGGATTTGGCCCCTTAATGAGCAGTTCTTC
medium-sized	TRBV2	TRBJ1-2	NA	CASSGLRDYGYTF	TGTGCCAGCAGTGGTCTAAGGGACTATGGCTACACCTTC
NA	TRBV2	TRBJ1-2	NA	CASSVLGYGYTF	TGTGCCAGCAGTGTCTTAGGTTATGGCTACACCTTC
many	TRBV20-1	TRBJ2-5	TRBD1	CSARDPRGQETQYF	TGCAGTGCTAGAGATCCCAGGGGGCAAGAGACCCAGTACTTC
many	TRBV6-5	TRBJ1-3	NA	CASSYSSFSGDGNTIYF	TGTGCCAGCAGTTACTCGAGTTTTTCAGGGGATGGAAACACCATATATTTT
NA	TRBV6-1	TRBJ2-3	NA	CASSEEAAGRDTQYF	TGTGCCAGCAGTGAAGAGGCCGCGGGGAGGGATACGCAGTATTTT
NA	TRBV6-1	TRBJ2-7	NA	CASSEVEDIYEQYF	TGTGCCAGCAGTGAAGTGGAGGACATCTACGAGCAGTACTTC
NA	TRBV11-3	TRBJ2-7	NA	CASSLPQPSYEQYF	TGTGCCAGCAGCTTACCCCAACCCTCCTACGAGCAGTACTTC
NA	TRBV9	TRBJ2-1	TRBD2	CASAAGTSGYNEQFF	TGTGCCAGCGCCGCCGGGACTAGCGGCTACAATGAGCAGTTCTTC
many	TRBV5-4	TRBJ1-2	NA	CASSDGQWSTSGYTF	TGTGCCAGCAGCGACGGACAGTGGAGCACTTCTGGCTACACCTTC
many	TRBV20-1	TRBJ1-1	NA	CSARDPGTFNAEAFF	TGCAGTGCTAGAGACCCCGGGACATTTAACGCTGAAGCTTTCTTT
many	TRBV10-3	TRBJ1-1	NA	CAISEPGTENTEAFF	TGTGCCATCAGTGAGCCAGGGACGGAGAACACTGAAGCTTTCTTT
NA	TRBV19	TRBJ1-5	NA	CASSKFMVHNQPQHF	TGTGCCAGTAGTAAATTCATGGTCCACAATCAGCCCCAGCATTTT
NA	TRBV11-3	TRBJ2-3	NA	CASTLSPSTDTQYF	TGTGCCAGCACCCTCTCCCCTAGCACAGATACGCAGTATTTT
medium-sized	TRBV28	TRBJ2-7	NA	CASTLVRGQGYEQYF	TGTGCCAGCACCTTAGTCCGGGGGCAAGGGTACGAGCAGTACTTC
medium-sized	TRBV28	TRBJ1-1	TRBD1	CASSHPDRGITEAFF	TGTGCCAGCAGCCATCCTGACAGGGGCATCACTGAAGCTTTCTTT
many	TRBV6-1	TRBJ2-5	TRBD1	CASSQTGGPETQYF	TGTGCCAGCAGTCAGACAGGGGGCCCAGAGACCCAGTACTTC
medium-sized	TRBV27	TRBJ2-1	TRBD2	CASSLSWTSGSEQFF	TGTGCCAGCAGTTTAAGCTGGACTAGTGGTAGTGAGCAGTTCTTC
many	TRBV6-4	TRBJ2-3	TRBD1	CANGQGGTDTQYF	TGTGCCAACGGACAGGGTGGCACAGATACGCAGTATTTT
few	TRBV28	TRBJ2-4	NA	CASSLGLGSRVDIQYF	TGTGCCAGCAGTTTAGGTTTAGGGTCCAGGGTTGACATTCAGTACTTC
few	TRBV28	TRBJ2-7	TRBD2	CASTTSGRAEQYF	TGTGCCAGCACCACTAGCGGGAGGGCGGAGCAGTACTTC
few	TRBV6-1	TRBJ1-2	NA	CARSQRGSYGYTF	TGTGCAAGAAGTCAGAGGGGTAGCTATGGATACACCTTC
NA	TRBV28	TRBJ2-1	TRBD2	CASSDSSGSYNEQFF	TGTGCCAGCAGTGACTCTAGCGGGAGCTACAATGAGCAGTTCTTC
NA	TRBV6-1	TRBJ1-1	NA	CASSLGQWTEAFF	TGTGCCAGCTCCCTTGGTCAGTGGACTGAAGCTTTCTTT
many	TRBV28	TRBJ1-2	NA	CASSLASYGYTF	TGTGCCAGCAGTTTGGCCAGCTATGGCTACACCTTC
NA	TRBV28	TRBJ1-4	NA	CASSSSGRETQYFGPSTEKLFF	NA
many	TRBV7-2	TRBJ2-7	NA	CASSPTVTYEQYF	TGTGCCAGCAGCCCCACAGTTACCTACGAGCAGTACTTC
medium-sized	TRBV28	TRBJ1-5	NA	CASSLVGYQPQHF	TGTGCCAGCAGTTTGGTGGGATATCAGCCCCAGCATTTT
NA	TRBV5-1	TRBJ2-5	TRBD1	CASSLGGNTGEETQYF	TGCGCCAGCAGCTTGGGGGGGAATACAGGGGAAGAGACCCAGTACTTC